Listed below are T cell receptor beta chains from one sample, sequenced in a study of identifying expanded T cells in peripheral blood. The table came from immunoSEQ multiplex PCR; TCRdb's copy has only in-frame clones and leaves some out. Of 55,000 to 75,000 clones in the sample, 80% to 90% are singletons; the top ten hold approximately 4.5%. Material for sequencing was blood. These TCRs come from a person between 18 and 75 years old in good health. The CDR3 runs from the conserved cysteine through the conserved F or W. The order of the fields is J gene, clone size, D gene, V gene, CDR3 DNA, CDR3 protein. A D gene is named only where the DNA matches it firmly. Clone sizes are given selectively: once, few, many, or a class where the clone is expanded.

j_call: TRBJ2-2
clone_size: NA
d_call: TRBD1
v_call: TRBV5-1
cdr3_nt: TGCGCCAGCACATTGACAGGGGCCACCGGGGAGCTGTTTTTT
cdr3_aa: CASTLTGATGELFF

j_call: TRBJ2-1
clone_size: NA
d_call: NA
v_call: TRBV5-1
cdr3_nt: TGCGCCAGCAGCTTGGAGGTGGGGACGGAGGATGAGCAGTTCTTC
cdr3_aa: CASSLEVGTEDEQFF

j_call: TRBJ2-7
clone_size: NA
d_call: TRBD2
v_call: TRBV9
cdr3_nt: TGTGCCAGCAGCGCCCGGGAGGGCCTCTTCGAACAAATACCCTACGAGCAGTACTTC
cdr3_aa: CASSAREGLFEQIPYEQYF

j_call: TRBJ2-7
clone_size: NA
d_call: NA
v_call: TRBV4-1
cdr3_nt: TGCGCCAGCAGCCAAGGTGGTGCCTACGAGCAGTACTTC
cdr3_aa: CASSQGGAYEQYF

j_call: TRBJ2-6
clone_size: NA
d_call: NA
v_call: TRBV5-6
cdr3_nt: TGTGCCAGCAGCCATTTCTCTGGGGCCAACGTCCTGACTTTC
cdr3_aa: CASSHFSGANVLTF

j_call: TRBJ2-3
clone_size: NA
d_call: TRBD2
v_call: TRBV18
cdr3_nt: TGTGCCAGCTCGCCTAGCGGGAGGGGCCCAGATACGCAGTATTTT
cdr3_aa: CASSPSGRGPDTQYF

j_call: TRBJ2-1
clone_size: NA
d_call: TRBD2
v_call: TRBV11-3
cdr3_nt: TGTGCCAGCAGCTTAAGGGACCGCGGGGGTGGGAATGAGCAGTTCTTC
cdr3_aa: CASSLRDRGGGNEQFF

j_call: TRBJ2-7
clone_size: NA
d_call: TRBD2
v_call: TRBV5-6
cdr3_nt: TGTGCCAGCAGCTTGTCCGGACTAGCGGGGGCCTACGAGCAGTACTTC
cdr3_aa: CASSLSGLAGAYEQYF

j_call: TRBJ2-5
clone_size: NA
d_call: TRBD1
v_call: TRBV23-1
cdr3_nt: TGCGCCAGCAGCCCAAACTCTTGGACAGGGGGCAGGACCCAGTACTTC
cdr3_aa: CASSPNSWTGGRTQYF

j_call: TRBJ1-2
clone_size: NA
d_call: NA
v_call: TRBV4-3
cdr3_nt: TGCGCCAGCAGCCAAGACAGTTCAGCTTTAAATGGCTACACCTTC
cdr3_aa: CASSQDSSALNGYTF

j_call: TRBJ2-4
clone_size: NA
d_call: TRBD2
v_call: TRBV4-1
cdr3_nt: TGCGCCAGCAGCCAGATACCCGGGACTAGTCCGCAGCAGAGCCAAAACATTCAGTACTTC
cdr3_aa: CASSQIPGTSPQQSQNIQYF

j_call: TRBJ1-3
clone_size: NA
d_call: NA
v_call: TRBV28
cdr3_nt: TGTGCCAGCAGTTCAGGGAACTCTGGAAACACCATATATTTT
cdr3_aa: CASSSGNSGNTIYF

j_call: TRBJ2-1
clone_size: once
d_call: NA
v_call: TRBV7-9
cdr3_nt: TGTGCCAGCAGCCAAAATACAGGCAATGAGCAGTTCTTC
cdr3_aa: CASSQNTGNEQFF

j_call: TRBJ1-4
clone_size: once
d_call: NA
v_call: TRBV7-9
cdr3_nt: TGTGCCAGCAGCTTCGGGCGGAGTTTAGGAGAAAAACTGTTTTTT
cdr3_aa: CASSFGRSLGEKLFF

j_call: TRBJ2-5
clone_size: NA
d_call: NA
v_call: TRBV5-1
cdr3_nt: TGCGCCAGCAGCTTGGCCGGGACACCCTGGGTTGGGGAGACCCAGTACTTC
cdr3_aa: CASSLAGTPWVGETQYF

j_call: TRBJ1-1
clone_size: NA
d_call: NA
v_call: TRBV18
cdr3_nt: TGTGCCAGCTCACTCACAGGGAACACTGAAGCTTTCTTT
cdr3_aa: CASSLTGNTEAFF

j_call: TRBJ2-1
clone_size: NA
d_call: NA
v_call: TRBV10-2
cdr3_nt: TGCGCCAGCAGTGAGGGCCCTACCTATGAGCAGTTCTTC
cdr3_aa: CASSEGPTYEQFF

j_call: TRBJ2-5
clone_size: NA
d_call: NA
v_call: TRBV5-6
cdr3_nt: TGTGCCAGCAGTAGAGGGTGGGAGACCCAGTACTTC
cdr3_aa: CASSRGWETQYF

j_call: TRBJ2-7
clone_size: once
d_call: TRBD2
v_call: TRBV11-3
cdr3_nt: TGTGCCAGCAGCTTAGTAGCGGGGGTCGAGCAGTACTTC
cdr3_aa: CASSLVAGVEQYF

j_call: TRBJ1-3
clone_size: NA
d_call: NA
v_call: TRBV6-6
cdr3_nt: TGTGCCAGCAGTTACGGGAACTCTGGAAACACCATATATTTT
cdr3_aa: CASSYGNSGNTIYF

j_call: TRBJ2-7
clone_size: once
d_call: TRBD2
v_call: TRBV5-5
cdr3_nt: TGTGCCAGCAGCTTTAGCGGGAGGGCCTACGAGCAGTACTTC
cdr3_aa: CASSFSGRAYEQYF

j_call: TRBJ1-2
clone_size: NA
d_call: NA
v_call: TRBV5-1
cdr3_nt: TGCGCCAGCAGCTTGGACGGAAACTATGGCTACACCTTC
cdr3_aa: CASSLDGNYGYTF

j_call: TRBJ2-2
clone_size: once
d_call: TRBD2
v_call: TRBV4-1
cdr3_nt: TGCGCCAGCAGCCATTTCTTCCCGCCGGGACTAGCGGGTGGCGGGGAGCTGTTTTTT
cdr3_aa: CASSHFFPPGLAGGGELFF

j_call: TRBJ2-7
clone_size: once
d_call: NA
v_call: TRBV28
cdr3_nt: TGTGCCAGCAGTCCCCGGACGGAGCAGTACTTC
cdr3_aa: CASSPRTEQYF

j_call: TRBJ2-2
clone_size: NA
d_call: NA
v_call: TRBV18
cdr3_nt: TGTGCCAGCTCACAAGCCCGGCAAAGTGGCACCGGGGAGCTGTTTTTT
cdr3_aa: CASSQARQSGTGELFF

j_call: TRBJ2-7
clone_size: few
d_call: NA
v_call: TRBV7-2
cdr3_nt: TGTGCCAGCAGCTTAGAGGCGACGGGTACCTACGAGCAGTACTTC
cdr3_aa: CASSLEATGTYEQYF

j_call: TRBJ1-2
clone_size: NA
d_call: TRBD1
v_call: TRBV5-6
cdr3_nt: TGTGCCAGCAGCTTGTATGGTACAGGGGATCGCGGCTACACCTTC
cdr3_aa: CASSLYGTGDRGYTF

j_call: TRBJ2-4
clone_size: NA
d_call: NA
v_call: TRBV5-1
cdr3_nt: TGCGCCAGCAGCTTGGAACCCGCTAATGCCATTCAGTACTTC
cdr3_aa: CASSLEPANAIQYF

j_call: TRBJ2-5
clone_size: NA
d_call: NA
v_call: TRBV11-2
cdr3_nt: TGTGCCAGCAGCTTAGGTCTCCAGGGCCAAGAGACCCAGTACTTC
cdr3_aa: CASSLGLQGQETQYF

j_call: TRBJ2-7
clone_size: NA
d_call: TRBD2
v_call: TRBV27
cdr3_nt: TGTGCCAGCAGGGGACTAGCGGGAGTTTCCCACGAGCAGTACTTC
cdr3_aa: CASRGLAGVSHEQYF

j_call: TRBJ2-5
clone_size: NA
d_call: NA
v_call: TRBV6-6
cdr3_nt: TGTGCCAGCAGTTACTCCCCCAACTTCTTCCAGTACTTC
cdr3_aa: CASSYSPNFFQYF

j_call: TRBJ2-7
clone_size: NA
d_call: TRBD1
v_call: TRBV7-9
cdr3_nt: TGTGCCAGCAGCGGCCGGGACAGGGTTATCGAGCAGTACTTC
cdr3_aa: CASSGRDRVIEQYF

j_call: TRBJ2-7
clone_size: NA
d_call: NA
v_call: TRBV27
cdr3_nt: TGTGCCAGCAGGGTATCCACCGGGCCCCGCTACGAGCAGTACTTC
cdr3_aa: CASRVSTGPRYEQYF

j_call: TRBJ1-1
clone_size: NA
d_call: NA
v_call: TRBV6-1
cdr3_nt: TGTGCCAGCAGTGAAGCTGAGTTCACTGAAGCTTTCTTT
cdr3_aa: CASSEAEFTEAFF

j_call: TRBJ2-3
clone_size: few
d_call: NA
v_call: TRBV30
cdr3_nt: TGTGCCTGGAGTAAGCAGGGGTTCGTGGATACGCAGTATTTT
cdr3_aa: CAWSKQGFVDTQYF

j_call: TRBJ2-6
clone_size: NA
d_call: TRBD1
v_call: TRBV19
cdr3_nt: TGTGCCAGTAGGTCAGGGGGCTCTGGGGCCAACGTCCTGACTTTC
cdr3_aa: CASRSGGSGANVLTF

j_call: TRBJ1-4
clone_size: NA
d_call: NA
v_call: TRBV5-6
cdr3_nt: TGTGCCAGCAGCAAGGGGTTTCCTAATGAAAAACTGTTTTTT
cdr3_aa: CASSKGFPNEKLFF

j_call: TRBJ2-1
clone_size: NA
d_call: NA
v_call: TRBV28
cdr3_nt: TGTGCCAGCAGTTCCGAGTTCCCTGAGCAGTTCTTC
cdr3_aa: CASSSEFPEQFF

j_call: TRBJ1-1
clone_size: NA
d_call: NA
v_call: TRBV5-1
cdr3_nt: TGCGCCAGCAGCTCGTCTTCGGACCTCACTGAAGCTTTCTTT
cdr3_aa: CASSSSSDLTEAFF

j_call: TRBJ2-7
clone_size: NA
d_call: NA
v_call: TRBV4-1
cdr3_nt: TGCGCCAGCAGCCAAGATCGGTCAGGGCTAGTCTACGAGCAGTACTTC
cdr3_aa: CASSQDRSGLVYEQYF

j_call: TRBJ1-1
clone_size: NA
d_call: TRBD1
v_call: TRBV30
cdr3_nt: TGTGCCTGGGGGGACAGGAACACTGAAGCTTTCTTT
cdr3_aa: CAWGDRNTEAFF

j_call: TRBJ2-7
clone_size: once
d_call: TRBD1
v_call: TRBV4-1
cdr3_nt: TGCGCCAGCAGTTACCGGGACAGTATCTACGAGCAGTACTTC
cdr3_aa: CASSYRDSIYEQYF

j_call: TRBJ2-1
clone_size: NA
d_call: TRBD2
v_call: TRBV5-6
cdr3_nt: TGTGCCAGCAGCTTGGCTGGGGGGGTCTACAATGAGCAGTTCTTC
cdr3_aa: CASSLAGGVYNEQFF

j_call: TRBJ2-3
clone_size: NA
d_call: TRBD2
v_call: TRBV6-4
cdr3_nt: TGTGCCAGCAGTGACTCAACTAGCGGGGGGGCAGATACGCAGTATTTT
cdr3_aa: CASSDSTSGGADTQYF

j_call: TRBJ1-2
clone_size: NA
d_call: NA
v_call: TRBV9
cdr3_nt: TGTGCCAGCAGCCCCCGCCTAGGGAGAGGCTACACCTTC
cdr3_aa: CASSPRLGRGYTF

j_call: TRBJ2-7
clone_size: NA
d_call: NA
v_call: TRBV5-6
cdr3_nt: TGTGCCAGCAGCTTCAGCTCCTACGAGCAGTACTTC
cdr3_aa: CASSFSSYEQYF

j_call: TRBJ2-1
clone_size: once
d_call: NA
v_call: TRBV5-6
cdr3_nt: TGTGCCAGCAGCTTGAATGTAGGGGTCAATGAGCAGTTCTTC
cdr3_aa: CASSLNVGVNEQFF

j_call: TRBJ1-1
clone_size: NA
d_call: NA
v_call: TRBV4-1
cdr3_nt: TGCGCCAGCAGCCCGGGACAAAACACTGAAGCTTTCTTT
cdr3_aa: CASSPGQNTEAFF

j_call: TRBJ2-7
clone_size: NA
d_call: TRBD2
v_call: TRBV27
cdr3_nt: TGTGCCAGCAGTTTAAGCCAGGGGAAGGCTAGCGGGAGATTCTACGAGCAGTACTTC
cdr3_aa: CASSLSQGKASGRFYEQYF

j_call: TRBJ1-5
clone_size: NA
d_call: NA
v_call: TRBV19
cdr3_nt: TGTGCCAGTAGTATCGGGGGAAATCAGCCCCAGCATTTT
cdr3_aa: CASSIGGNQPQHF

j_call: TRBJ2-3
clone_size: NA
d_call: NA
v_call: TRBV6-1
cdr3_nt: TGTGCCAGCAGGACAGCCACAGATACGCAGTATTTT
cdr3_aa: CASRTATDTQYF

j_call: TRBJ2-7
clone_size: NA
d_call: TRBD1
v_call: TRBV19
cdr3_nt: TGTGCCAGTAGGGGGACAGGGCCGATCGAGCAGTACTTC
cdr3_aa: CASRGTGPIEQYF